A single sample gave rise to the 5 T cell receptor beta chains below, sequenced in a study of vaccination effects on CD4 cells after COVID-19 (dated by TCRdb to between 2022 and 2023). To identify antigen-specific CD4+ T cell clonotypes by their expansion, the ViraFEST assay first stimulated PBMC with viral peptide pools and then applied TCR sequencing. After roughly 11 days of culture, CD4+ T cells were isolated with the EasySep CD4+ T cell isolation kit. No antigen is known for these receptors. The library was generated by the immunoSEQ multiplex PCR assay. Entries here come from immuneACCESS through TCRdb and include only in-frame sequences with V and J called. Some clones fail to appear in such tables; in the studies checked, an unresolved V gene covers under half of the shortfall, and the cause of the remainder is unknown. The sample records under 85,000 clones, approximately 74% of which are singletons. The ten largest make up under 2% of the sample.

The sequencing here drew on CD4+ T cells from PBMCs cultured with HCoV-229E spike peptides, taken before COVID-19 vaccination. What this sample's cell subset or site label stands for: HCoV-229E spike overlapping peptide pool stimulation. These receptors were taken from a human donor who received a COVID-19 vaccine.

J is TRBJ2-4 and V is TRBV10-2, with a tentative D call TRBD1 (6 bases). Germline V CDR1 and CDR2: WSHSY, SAAADI. Trimming took 3 bases from V and 3 from J, leaving 12 bases between them. The CDR3 sequence is 15 residues long. The DNA of the CDR3 is TGCGCCAGCAGTGATTGGGGGCCGAGCAAAAACATTCAGTACTTC. Encoded protein: CASSDWGPSKNIQYF.

The chain employs TRBV5-4 and TRBJ1-4; 7 bases are a match to TRBD1. The CDR3 extends over 15 amino acids. Trimming at V came to 1 base and at J to 5 bases, leaving 5 bases not matched to a gene. The germline V gene has CDR1 SGHNT and CDR2 YYREEE (reference sequence). CDR3 in DNA: TGTGCCAGCAGCTTGTTGACAGGGAGGAATGAAAAACTGTTTTTT. It codes for CASSLLTGRNEKLFF.

The sample holds a few counts of this clone. The chain links TRBV6-2 or TRBV6-3 to TRBJ2-7; TRBD1 matches at 8 bases. Germline assignment: CDR1 MNHEY and CDR2 SVGEGT. The CDR3 length is 15 residues. V shed 0 bases and J 4 bases; nucleotides not matched to a gene: 5. CDR3 coding DNA: TGTGCCAGCAGTTACTCCGCGGACAGGGTGTACGAGCAGTACGTC. This codes for CASSYSADRVYEQYV.

The chain joins TRBV24-1 to TRBJ2-5; 10 nucleotides line up with TRBD2. The CDR3 sequence is 15 residues long. V shed 6 bases and J 2 bases; nucleotides not matched to a gene: 5. Germline V gene data show CDR1 as KGHDR and CDR2 as SFDVKD. The CDR3 coding sequence is TGTGCCACCAGTAGGCTAGCGGGGGTTCAAGAGACCCAGTACTTC. Amino acid sequence: CATSRLAGVQETQYF.

The rearrangement links TRBV2 to TRBJ1-3; D may be TRBD1 (6 bases). V was trimmed by 6 bases and J by 1 base, leaving 10 bases between them. Germline V lookup: CDR1 SNHLY, CDR2 FYNNEI. The CDR3 is 14 residues long. The CDR3 spells CASRAGTSGNTIYF. CDR3 DNA: TGTGCCAGCAGAGCGGGGACATCTGGAAACACCATATATTTT.